One sample yielded the 29 T cell receptor beta chains listed below, sequenced in a study of blood T cell repertoires in COVID-19. Data came from immunoSEQ multiplex PCR; TCRdb stores just in-frame clones and leaves some out. The sample has hundreds of thousands of clones; 70% to 90% are singletons. The sample taken for sequencing was peripheral blood. These receptors were obtained from a woman in her 40s who had recovered from COVID-19.

The CDR3 protein is CASSLSGGSEKLFF. For the CDR3, the DNA is TGTGCCAGCAGTCTCTCAGGGGGAAGTGAAAAACTGTTTTTT. The chain employs TRBV28 and TRBJ1-4; 7 positions match TRBD1. The CDR3 is 14 residues long. V shed 5 bases, J shed 7 bases, and the junction held 7 bases outside the gene matches. Per the germline V gene, CDR1 is MDHEN and CDR2 is SYDVKM.

Note on this clone: A read error may be the cause here, since a much bigger clone is one base away. The gene calls are TRBV2 and TRBJ2-7; 8 bases align to TRBD1. Germline lookup yields CDR1 SNHLY and CDR2 FYNNEI. J lost 3 bases, V lost 6 bases, and 7 bases had no gene match. The CDR3 is made up of 14 amino acids. CDR3 region: CASSPGTGVYEQYF. The CDR3 coding sequence is TGTGCCAGCAGCCCCGGGACAGGCGTCTACGAGCAGTACTTC.

This chain connects TRBV30 to TRBJ1-2, with 8 bases aligning to TRBD1. After removal of 1 base from V and 1 base from J, the junction contained 5 bases not matched to a gene. CDR1 is GTSNPN, CDR2 SVGIG, per germline (reference sequence). The CDR3 has 15 amino acids. DNA of the CDR3: TGTGCCTGGAGTGGAGGACAGGGCTTTAACTATGGCTACACCTTC. It specifies CAWSGGQGFNYGYTF.

DNA of the CDR3: TGTGCCAGCAGTGAAGCGAGGGGGCTTGGGGAGCAGTACTTC. It encodes CASSEARGLGEQYF. The rearrangement links TRBV6-1 to TRBJ2-7, with 7 bases identical to TRBD1. CDR3 length equals 14 residues. The J segment lost 7 bases and the V segment lost 0 bases, leaving 6 bases of the junction unmatched. Germline lookup yields CDR1 MNHNS and CDR2 SASEGT.

This clone was counted a single time. V is TRBV7-8 and J is TRBJ1-2; D possibly corresponds to TRBD1 (5 bases). CDR3 length: 17 residues. From germline, CDR1 is SGHVS and CDR2 FQNEAQ. Trimming took 2 bases from V and 0 from J, leaving 16 bases between them. The CDR3 is CASSLSRDTGANYGYTF. As DNA, the CDR3 is TGTGCCAGCAGCTTAAGCCGAGACACAGGAGCTAACTATGGCTACACCTTC.

This clone was seen more than once but under ten times. The genes are TRBV11-1 and TRBJ2-7, with 7 bases aligning to TRBD2. The J segment lost 2 bases and the V segment lost 2 bases, leaving 6 bases of the junction unmatched. CDR1 is SGHAT and CDR2 is FQDESV in the germline V gene (reference sequence). The CDR3 length is 15 residues. The CDR3 DNA reads TGTGCCAGCAGCTTATTAGCGGGTCCGACCTACGAGCAGTACTTC. This gives the protein CASSLLAGPTYEQYF.

This rearrangement joins TRBV6-2 or TRBV6-3 to TRBJ2-7; 10 nucleotides line up with TRBD1. Germline lookup yields CDR1 MNHEY and CDR2 SVGEGT. The CDR3 extends over 15 amino acids. V gave up 0 bases and J gave up 2 bases; unmatched junction bases: 1. DNA for the CDR3: TGTGCCAGCAGTTACTCGACAGGGGGCCCCTACGAGCAGTACTTC. This codes for CASSYSTGGPYEQYF.

The rearrangement joins TRBV24-1 to TRBJ2-3, with 9 bases identical to TRBD2. The CDR3 runs to 17 residues. Germline V gene lookup returns CDR1 KGHDR and CDR2 SFDVKD. V shed 3 bases, J shed 7 bases, and the junction held 13 bases outside the gene matches. CDR3: CATSDALLAGFSNTQYF. The CDR3 region has the DNA TGTGCCACCAGTGATGCACTACTAGCGGGCTTTTCTAATACGCAGTATTTT.

This clone is labeled as large. V gene TRBV4-3 combines with J gene TRBJ1-2; possible D gene TRBD1, 5 bases. Germline V lookup: CDR1 LGHNA, CDR2 YSLEER. This CDR3 comprises 17 residues. Trimming left V 0 bases short and J 0 bases short, with 14 bases between. CDR3 in amino acids: CASSQDHRGVSNYGYTF. In DNA, the CDR3 is TGCGCCAGCAGCCAAGATCATCGGGGGGTATCTAACTATGGCTACACCTTC.

The rearrangement joins TRBV7-2 to TRBJ1-1, with D tentatively TRBD1 (5 bases). The CDR3 covers 14 residues. The germline gives CDR1 SGHTA, CDR2 FQGNSA. The ends were cut back, 8 bases at V and 7 bases at J, with 20 bases in the middle. The CDR3 DNA reads as TGTGCCAGCCTACCGACCCAGGGCGTTGGTGAAGCTTTCTTT. Translated, it gives CASLPTQGVGEAFF. Full variable domain (missing parts from reference TRBV7-2 and TRBJ1-1): GAGVSQSPSNKVTEKGKDVELRCDPISGHTALYWYRQSLGQGLEFLIYFQGNSAPDKSGLPSDRFSAERTGGSVSTLTIQRTQQEDSAVYLCASLPTQGVGEAFFGQGTRLTVV.

This clone was seen a single time. This chain joins TRBV19 and TRBJ1-1; TRBD1 matches at 7 bases. The J segment lost 3 bases and the V segment lost 5 bases, leaving 6 bases of the junction unmatched. This CDR3 spans 14 amino acids. Germline V CDR1 and CDR2: LNHDA, SQIVND (reference sequence). The CDR3 nucleotides read TGTGCCAGTAGTCTTGGGGGACAGTACACTGAAGCTTTCTTT. Translation: CASSLGGQYTEAFF.

The CDR3 DNA reads as TGTGCCAGCAGTGAAGCTCCGGGACTAGCGGGAACTGAGCAGTTCTTC. It encodes CASSEAPGLAGTEQFF. V usage is TRBV6-4 and J usage is TRBJ2-1, with 13 bases fitting TRBD2. The CDR3 runs to 16 residues. Germline loops: CDR1 MRHNA, CDR2 SNTAGT. V gave up 3 bases and J gave up 9 bases; unmatched junction bases: 8.

This chain links TRBV27 with TRBJ2-7; the D gene is possibly TRBD1 (5 bases). Per the germline V gene, CDR1 is MNHEY and CDR2 is SMNVEV (reference sequence). The CDR3 runs to 16 residues. Trimming took 0 bases from V and 4 from J, leaving 16 bases between them. CDR3 nucleotides: TGTGCCAGCAGTTTATCGGTGGGGCCAGGGCGATACGAGCAGTACTTC. This translates into CASSLSVGPGRYEQYF.

The chain has TRBV5-1 and TRBJ2-3, with D possibly matching TRBD2 (6 bases). Trimming took off 0 bases at V and 2 bases at J, with 10 bases between the two ends. This CDR3 spans 15 amino acids. Germline CDR1 reads SGHRS; CDR2 reads YFSETQ. The CDR3, as DNA: TGCGCCAGCAGCTTGGGACTAGTTAACACAGATACGCAGTATTTT. Its translation is CASSLGLVNTDTQYF.

CDR3: CASSSRIGAGNTIYF. In nucleotides, the CDR3 is TGTGCCAGCAGTTCCCGGATTGGAGCCGGAAACACCATATATTTT. The chain couples TRBV27 to TRBJ1-3; D gene ambiguous. Trimming removed 4 bases at V and 4 bases at J, with 14 bases between. Germline V gene data show CDR1 as MNHEY and CDR2 as SMNVEV (reference sequence). CDR3 length: 15 amino acids.

This clone was detected a few times. The chain combines TRBV19 with TRBJ2-7, with 7 nucleotides matching TRBD1. Germline V lookup: CDR1 LNHDA, CDR2 SQIVND (reference sequence). V was clipped by 2 bases and J by 3 bases; unmatched bases: 7. This CDR3 contains 15 residues. The CDR3 reads CASSILAAGGYEQYF. CDR3 sequence (DNA): TGTGCCAGTAGTATATTGGCGGCAGGGGGCTACGAGCAGTACTTC.

The chain recombines TRBV11-2 with TRBJ2-1; D remains ambiguous. The germline V and J ends were trimmed by 5 bases and 5 bases, with 4 bases remaining between them. The CDR3 is 11 amino acids. Germline V gives CDR1 SGHAT, CDR2 FQNNGV. The CDR3 sequence is CASSLNNEQFF. The CDR3 bases are TGTGCCAGCAGCCTAAACAATGAGCAGTTCTTC.

CDR3 sequence: CASSQGGRAGNTIYF. DNA of the CDR3: TGTGCCAGCAGCCAAGGGGGCAGGGCTGGAAACACCATATATTTT. This chain connects TRBV14 to TRBJ1-3; a possible D gene is TRBD1 (5 bases). The CDR3 spans 15 residues. CDR1 and CDR2 (germline): SGHDN, FVKESK. Trimming removed 1 base from V and 2 bases from J, with 9 bases in between.

The chain carries TRBV7-2 and TRBJ2-2; unclear D gene. CDR3 length: 13 amino acids. Germline-derived CDR1 and CDR2 are SGHTA and FQGNSA. The ends were cut back, 5 bases at V and 7 bases at J, with 11 bases in the middle. CDR3 region: CASSLEVYGELFF. The CDR3, as DNA: TGTGCCAGCAGCCTCGAGGTGTACGGGGAGCTGTTTTTT.

CDR3 nucleotide sequence: TGCGCCAGCAGCCTCCGACGGGGGGGCCGCAATGAGCAGTTCTTC. It codes for CASSLRRGGRNEQFF. V gene TRBV4-3 combines with J gene TRBJ2-1; 8 bases match TRBD2. This CDR3 comprises 15 residues. The V gene's germline CDR1 is LGHNA and CDR2 YSLEER. V shed 4 bases and J 6 bases; nucleotides not matched to a gene: 8.

The genes are TRBV3-1 (or the pseudogene TRBV3-2) and TRBJ2-7, with no clear D. Per the germline V gene, CDR1 is LGHDT and CDR2 is YNNKEL (reference sequence). The CDR3 loop spans 11 amino acids. V was cut by 4 bases and J by 5 bases, with 6 bases left in between. The CDR3 reads CASSLRDEQYF. The CDR3 DNA follows: TGTGCCAGCAGCCTCCGGGACGAGCAGTACTTC.

The chain carries TRBV7-6 and TRBJ2-5; 8 bases match TRBD1. Germline V CDR1 and CDR2: SGHVS, FNYEAQ. The CDR3 extends over 16 amino acids. Losses at the gene ends were 4 bases for V and 5 bases for J; bases not matched to a gene: 12. For the CDR3, the DNA is TGTGCCAGCAGCTCCAGCCGGGACAGGATGAGGGAGACCCAGTACTTC. This codes for CASSSSRDRMRETQYF.

This chain uses TRBV6-6 with TRBJ1-4, with unresolved D. Looked up from germline, CDR1 is MNHNY and CDR2 is SVGAGI (reference sequence). The V end was cut by 5 bases, the J end by 8 bases, with 12 bases between. The CDR3 totals 13 residues. CDR3 loop: CASSPIGVEKLFF. CDR3 DNA: TGTGCCAGCAGTCCCATCGGGGTAGAAAAACTGTTTTTT.

The V and J genes are TRBV5-1 and TRBJ2-5; 8 positions agree with TRBD1. CDR1 is SGHRS, CDR2 YFSETQ, per germline. With 3 bases clipped from V and 4 bases from J, the junction kept 8 bases outside the gene matches. The CDR3 is 15 amino acids. CDR3 amino acids: CASSSLDREAETQYF. The CDR3 DNA follows: TGCGCCAGCAGCTCCCTGGACAGGGAGGCAGAGACCCAGTACTTC.

V gene TRBV2 combines with J gene TRBJ2-7, with 8 nucleotides matching TRBD1. Trimming removed 8 bases from V and 6 bases from J; junction bases left unmatched: 9. The CDR3 consists of 13 residues. CDR1 and CDR2 from the germline V gene are SNHLY and FYNNEI. The CDR3 bases are TGTGCCAGCTCGCCGGACAGGGTCTTCGAGCAGTACTTC. Protein sequence: CASSPDRVFEQYF.

The gene calls are TRBV5-1 and TRBJ1-2, with D uncertain. Trimming took off 0 bases at V and 8 bases at J, with 14 bases between the two ends. Per the germline V gene, CDR1 is SGHRS and CDR2 is YFSETQ. The CDR3 runs 14 residues. The CDR3: CASSLGEAGEGYTF. Written as DNA, the CDR3 is TGCGCCAGCAGCTTGGGGGAAGCGGGAGAGGGCTACACCTTC.

The chain is built from TRBV24-1 and TRBJ2-1; TRBD2 aligns across 8 bases. In germline, CDR1 is KGHDR, CDR2 SFDVKD. The CDR3 length is 16 residues. V dropped 3 bases and J dropped 2; count of bases not matched to a gene: 5. The CDR3 loop is CATSDSLAGAYNEQFF. The CDR3 DNA reads as TGTGCCACCAGTGATAGTCTAGCGGGCGCCTACAATGAGCAGTTCTTC.

This rearrangement joins TRBV30 to TRBJ2-1; TRBD2 matches 9 bases. Germline CDR1 GTSNPN, CDR2 SVGIG (reference sequence). The V segment lost 0 bases and the J segment 7 bases; nucleotides outside the gene matches: 4. The CDR3 consists of 14 residues. CDR3 nucleotides: TGTGCCTGGAGTGTACAGCTAGCGGGGAATGAGCAGTTCTTC. This translates into CAWSVQLAGNEQFF.

The chain combines TRBV6-5 with TRBJ1-3; TRBD1 matches at 7 bases. In germline, CDR1 is MNHEY, CDR2 SVGAGI. V was pared by 8 bases and J by 1 base, with 2 bases of the junction left unmatched. The CDR3 has 13 amino acids. The CDR3 coding sequence is TGTGCCAGCCGACAGGGATCTGGAAACACCATATATTTT. Its protein is CASRQGSGNTIYF.